The 27 T cell receptor beta chains below all came from one sample that was sequenced in a study of shared clonotypes between healthy human individuals (dated by TCRdb to 2020 to 2021). Libraries came from the immunoSEQ multiplex PCR assay. TCRdb stores this immuneACCESS table with in-frame sequences only. Part of the clones is absent; in the studies checked, under half of the shortfall reflects unresolved V genes, and no reason is known for the rest. The sample table contains some 2,000,000 clones; only one count was recorded for 90% to 97% of them. In total, the top ten clones hold about 0.13% of the sample. Sequencing used naive CD4+ T cells sorted from blood. The label giving this sample's cell subset or site can be read as: CD45RA+ positively selected. These receptors came from a man between 18 and 35 years old in good health.

The J gene is TRBJ2-2, the V gene TRBV5-1; D not certain. Trimming removed 0 bases from V and 5 bases from J, with 14 bases in between. The length of the CDR3 is 16 residues. Germline V CDR1 and CDR2: SGHRS, YFSETQ. CDR3 bases: TGCGCCAGCAGCTTGGCCGAAAGGGCTACTACCGGGGAGCTGTTTTTT. Its protein product is CASSLAERATTGELFF.

The genes are TRBV6-5 and TRBJ1-5; D might be TRBD1 (5 bases). Germline CDR1 reads MNHEY; CDR2 reads SVGAGI. With 5 bases removed from V and 5 bases from J, the gap between germline ends came to 13 bases. This CDR3 spans 14 amino acids. The CDR3 sequence: CASSTGTLDQPQHF. In DNA, the CDR3 is TGTGCCAGCAGTACCGGGACCTTAGATCAGCCCCAGCATTTT.

The chain has TRBV7-9 and TRBJ2-3; 10 bases agree with TRBD1. There are 15 residues in the CDR3. With 5 bases clipped from V and 7 bases from J, the junction kept 9 bases outside the gene matches. CDR1 SEHNR and CDR2 FQNEAQ come from the germline V gene (reference sequence). CDR3 nucleotide sequence: TGTGCCAGCAGCAGCCGGGACAGGGGCCACTATACGCAGTATTTT. Translating it yields CASSSRDRGHYTQYF.

The chain recombines TRBV9 with TRBJ2-5, with D perhaps TRBD1 (6 bases). Germline CDR1 and CDR2: SGDLS and YYNGEE. The CDR3 consists of 14 residues. Trimming left V 2 bases short and J 7 bases short, with 15 bases between. The CDR3 here is CASSVLGGPGTQYF. The CDR3 DNA follows: TGTGCCAGCAGCGTTCTTGGGGGCCCGGGGACCCAGTACTTC.

The chain uses TRBV14 and TRBJ2-7; unclear D gene. This CDR3 has 13 amino acids. Trimming left V 3 bases short and J 1 base short, with 7 bases between. Germline V gene lookup returns CDR1 SGHDN and CDR2 FVKESK. In DNA form, the CDR3 reads TGTGCCAGCAGCCAGTGGGAATCCTACGAGCAGTACTTC. Translating it yields CASSQWESYEQYF.

The gene calls are TRBV28 and TRBJ1-5, with D uncertain. Germline values: CDR1 MDHEN, CDR2 SYDVKM. The CDR3 loop spans 18 amino acids. V lost 3 bases and J 0 bases, leaving 18 bases between the germline ends. CDR3 in DNA: TGTGCCAGCAGTTTTATTGGGAAAATGTCCAATAGCAATCAGCCCCAGCATTTT. Amino acids: CASSFIGKMSNSNQPQHF.

Turning to this clone: Other DNA sequences in this sample translate to the same CDR3. For the CDR3, the DNA is TGTGCCAGCAGTTTAAGCTCTGGAAACACCATATATTTT. It specifies CASSLSSGNTIYF. This chain links TRBV28 with TRBJ1-3; D remains unclear. The germline V and J ends were trimmed by 2 bases and 0 bases, with 2 bases remaining between them. CDR3 length: 13 amino acids. Germline V lookup: CDR1 MDHEN, CDR2 SYDVKM.

The CDR3 DNA reads TGTGCCAGCTCACCACCGTCCCCGGAGCTTCGGGGTGGCTACACCTTC. Its translation is CASSPPSPELRGGYTF. The chain couples TRBV18 to TRBJ1-2, with D unclear. V was pared by 0 bases and J by 7 bases, with 18 bases between. Germline V gene data show CDR1 as KGHSH and CDR2 as LQKENI. The CDR3 has 16 amino acids.

A remark on this clone: Other DNA sequences in this specimen translate into the identical CDR3. The chain couples TRBV5-4 to TRBJ2-3, with 7 bases identical to TRBD1. The CDR3 loop spans 15 amino acids. Per germline, CDR1 SGHNT and CDR2 YYREEE (reference sequence). Germline trimming cut 0 bases from V and 2 bases from J; bases unmatched to any gene: 3. The chain's CDR3 is CASSLGQGSTDTQYF. In nucleotides, the CDR3 is TGTGCCAGCAGCTTGGGACAGGGTTCCACAGATACGCAGTATTTT.

The chain has TRBV7-2 and TRBJ2-3, with D unclear. Trimming cost V 5 bases and J 6 bases, with 12 bases left between them. The CDR3 covers 13 residues. Germline V gives CDR1 SGHTA, CDR2 FQGNSA. The chain's CDR3 is CASSTPPTDTQYF. The CDR3 coding sequence is TGTGCCAGCAGCACCCCCCCTACGGATACGCAGTATTTT.

The chain is built from TRBV10-3 and TRBJ1-3; D is possibly TRBD1 (6 bases). This CDR3 is built from 12 residues. CDR1 is ENHRY, CDR2 SYGVKD, per germline. V shed 4 bases and J shed 6 bases, with 7 bases lying between them. CDR3 nucleotides: TGTGCCATCAGTGGGGGACAAAACACCATATATTTT. Amino acids: CAISGGQNTIYF.

The V call is TRBV7-2, the J call TRBJ2-5; no clear D. CDR1 SGHTA and CDR2 FQGNSA come from the germline V gene. The CDR3 length is 16 residues. V lost 2 bases, J lost 0 bases, and 13 bases lay in between. For the CDR3, the DNA is TGTGCCAGCAGCTTAAGCGTGGGAAGTTACCAAGAGACCCAGTACTTC. Protein sequence: CASSLSVGSYQETQYF. Full variable domain (outside the CDR3, taken from reference TRBV7-2 and TRBJ2-5): GAGVSQSPSNKVTEKGKDVELRCDPISGHTALYWYRQSLGQGLEFLIYFQGNSAPDKSGLPSDRFSAERTGGSVSTLTIQRTQQEDSAVYLCASSLSVGSYQETQYFGPGTRLLVL.

The V gene is TRBV7-3, the J gene TRBJ2-3; tentatively, D is TRBD2 (6 bases). The CDR3 length is 13 residues. In germline, CDR1 is SGHTA, CDR2 FQGTGA. Trimming cost V 3 bases and J 6 bases, with 10 bases left between them. The CDR3 reads CASSFGGVDTQYF. CDR3 coding DNA: TGTGCCAGCAGCTTTGGCGGGGTGGATACGCAGTATTTT.

This chain joins TRBV19 and TRBJ2-7, with 8 positions matching TRBD1. V was clipped by 3 bases and J by 2 bases; unmatched bases: 9. Germline V gene data show CDR1 as LNHDA and CDR2 as SQIVND (reference sequence). The CDR3 is 16 residues long. DNA for the CDR3: TGTGCCAGTAGTATCCCAGGGGGCATAGTCCCCTACGAGCAGTACTTC. It yields the protein CASSIPGGIVPYEQYF.

The V and J genes are TRBV5-1 and TRBJ1-1; 9 nucleotides line up with TRBD1. The CDR3 has 15 amino acids. Germline loops: CDR1 SGHRS, CDR2 YFSETQ. V dropped 3 bases and J dropped 3; count of bases not matched to a gene: 6. CDR3: CASSSRGQGYTEAFF. Here the CDR3 DNA reads TGCGCCAGCAGCTCCCGGGGACAGGGTTACACTGAAGCTTTCTTT.

The V gene is TRBV19, the J gene TRBJ1-4; possible D gene TRBD1, 6 bases. In germline, CDR1 is LNHDA, CDR2 SQIVND (reference sequence). CDR3 size: 14 residues. Trimming stripped 8 bases from V and 7 bases from J, with 17 bases between. CDR3 nucleotide sequence: TGTGCCAGTCGAACCATTCGGACAGCTGAAAAACTGTTTTTT. Translating gives CASRTIRTAEKLFF.

This clone was picked up one time. The J gene is TRBJ1-6, the V gene TRBV4-3; D gene uncertain. The V end was cut by 0 bases, the J end by 10 bases, with 19 bases between. CDR1 and CDR2 from the germline V gene are LGHNA and YSLEER. CDR3 length: 17 amino acids. CDR3 sequence (DNA): TGCGCCAGCAGCCAAGACCTTGTGGGGAGGGTAGGATCACCCCTCCACTTT. Translated, it gives CASSQDLVGRVGSPLHF.

The gene calls are TRBV4-3 and TRBJ2-1; the match to TRBD2 covers 15 bases. This CDR3 has 21 residues. Germline assignment: CDR1 LGHNA and CDR2 YSLEER. The junction had 14 bases not matched to a gene; V was cut back by 0 bases and J by 5 bases. The CDR3 sequence is CASSQDLSRGLAGGGDNEQFF. Here the CDR3 DNA reads TGCGCCAGCAGCCAAGATCTTAGTAGGGGACTAGCGGGAGGCGGTGACAATGAGCAGTTCTTC.

The rearrangement uses TRBV27 and TRBJ1-2, with D hard to call. CDR1 is MNHEY and CDR2 is SMNVEV in the germline V gene (reference sequence). The V and J ends lost 2 bases and 8 bases respectively, with 12 bases between them. This CDR3 spans 13 amino acids. The CDR3 DNA reads TGTGCCAGCAGTTTAGAGGTCAGCTCAGGCTACACCTTC. Translation gives CASSLEVSSGYTF.

The chain is built from TRBV4-3 and TRBJ2-7; unclear D gene. Germline values: CDR1 LGHNA, CDR2 YSLEER. The CDR3 is made up of 22 amino acids. Deletions cut 5 bases from V and 3 bases from J, with 38 bases between. The DNA for the CDR3 is TGCGCCAGCAGCAACAAGTCACCGTCACAAGTGGGCAGGTCATCCAGGTACTACGAGCAGTACTTC. The encoded protein is CASSNKSPSQVGRSSRYYEQYF.

To note about this clone: This specimen includes other DNA sequences encoding the same CDR3. The chain is built from TRBV7-2 and TRBJ2-2; 12 positions agree with TRBD2. Unmatched junction bases numbered 1, after V lost 0 bases and J lost 5 bases. Germline-derived CDR1 and CDR2 are SGHTA and FQGNSA. The CDR3 consists of 16 residues. DNA for the CDR3: TGTGCCAGCAGCTTAGCTGGACTAGCGGGAACCGGGGAGCTGTTTTTT. Amino acid sequence: CASSLAGLAGTGELFF. The full variable domain, its missing parts supplied by reference TRBV7-2 and TRBJ2-2, is GAGVSQSPSNKVTEKGKDVELRCDPISGHTALYWYRQSLGQGLEFLIYFQGNSAPDKSGLPSDRFSAERTGGSVSTLTIQRTQQEDSAVYLCASSLAGLAGTGELFFGEGSRLTVL.

The V gene is TRBV6-6, the J gene TRBJ1-2; the D gene is possibly TRBD1 (5 bases). Germline values: CDR1 MNHNY, CDR2 SVGAGI (reference sequence). This CDR3 contains 11 residues. The V end was cut by 6 bases, the J end by 8 bases, with 10 bases between. The CDR3 protein is CASSREEGYTF. DNA for the CDR3: TGTGCCAGCAGCAGGGAGGAGGGCTACACCTTC.

The chain recombines TRBV30 with TRBJ2-4, with 7 nucleotides matching TRBD1. Looked up from germline, CDR1 is GTSNPN and CDR2 is SVGIG (reference sequence). The CDR3 covers 13 residues. Trimming removed 5 bases from V and 5 bases from J; junction bases left unmatched: 6. In DNA form, the CDR3 reads TGTGCCTGGGACGCCGGACAGGAAAACATTCAGTACTTC. This gives the protein CAWDAGQENIQYF.

The chain carries TRBV27 and TRBJ2-7; a weak D match, TRBD2 (5 bases). The CDR3 extends over 14 amino acids. Deletions cut 5 bases from V and 2 bases from J, with 13 bases between. Germline CDR1 is MNHEY and CDR2 is SMNVEV (reference sequence). CDR3 residues: CASSLNTGTYEQYF. Written as DNA, the CDR3 is TGTGCCAGCAGTCTCAATACCGGGACCTACGAGCAGTACTTC.

The chain combines TRBV6-1 with TRBJ1-2; unclear D gene. Trimming shortened V by 1 base and J by 4 bases, and 10 bases separated the two germline ends. This CDR3 spans 14 amino acids. CDR1 is MNHNS, CDR2 SASEGT, per germline. CDR3 loop: CASSEVIVGYGYTF. The CDR3 coding sequence is TGTGCCAGCAGTGAAGTTATAGTCGGCTATGGCTACACCTTC.

The rearrangement joins TRBV6-1 to TRBJ1-2, with TRBD1 matching 7 bases. The V segment lost 1 base and the J segment 8 bases; nucleotides outside the gene matches: 10. CDR3 length: 15 amino acids. CDR1 is MNHNS and CDR2 is SASEGT in the germline V gene. Here the CDR3 DNA reads TGTGCCAGCAGTGAAGGACAGGGCTCCAGGTACGGCTACACCTTC. Amino acids: CASSEGQGSRYGYTF.

The CDR3 protein is CASRRDRLNYGYTF. As DNA, the CDR3 is TGTGCCAGCAGACGGGACAGACTTAACTATGGCTACACCTTC. V and J are TRBV6-6 and TRBJ1-2; TRBD1 matches 7 bases. Unmatched junction bases numbered 5, after V lost 6 bases and J lost 1 base. The length of the CDR3 is 14 residues. CDR1 MNHNY and CDR2 SVGAGI come from the germline V gene (reference sequence).